This record looks at one T cell receptor (beta chain) sequence and its context. Its antigen remains unknown. UMI-labeled TRB cDNA libraries were prepared by 5' RACE. One entry per CDR3 protein, without DNA, is what TCRdb gives after re-calling the 5' RACE reads. The sample data list approximately 100,000 distinct CDR3 sequences. This record comes from a study of CXCR3-negative and CXCR3-positive naive CD8 T cells. About the research overall: Every library held about 1.5 +/- 0.3 million TRB reads, and the total came to some 130 million.

Researchers reported sorting every CD8+ T cell subset in triplicate, 300,000 cells per sort. A CD45RO-CCR7+CD27+CD95- phenotype identified naive CD8+ T cells. Notes on the study in general: Naive cells positive for CXCR3 carried more hydrophobic TRB CDR3s than CXCR3-negative ones. Most assays were run on fresh PBMCs (CXCR3 expression partially decreased after cryopreservation).

Germline V gene sequence: CDR1 SGHVS, CDR2 FNYEAQ. This CDR3 has 15 residues. The sample was naive CXCR3+ CD8+ T cells from blood. Subset described: CD45RO-CCR7+CD27+CD95- naive CD8+ T cells expressing CXCR3 (TNR3+). The sequence was collected from a human donor in good health. Some clones in this sample may be carry-over from other donors' samples. The chain joins TRBV7-6 to TRBJ2-1; TCRdb indicates TRBD2, and absent DNA this call remains unverified. The CDR3 sequence: CASSDTSGGGREQFF.